A selection of T cell receptor beta chains follows, all from one sample in a study of blood T cell repertoires in COVID-19. TCRdb's copy holds only in-frame clones and misses some; the assay was immunoSEQ multiplex PCR. Among 70,000 or so clones listed, roughly 84% were seen once. Sequencing was done on a sample of peripheral blood. Source of these receptors: an elderly woman with active or convalescent COVID-19. CDR3s include the opening cysteine and the closing phenylalanine or tryptophan. D genes are given only for firm matches. Size tells how often a clone was seen (once, few, many) or the class of an expanded clone, and some rows leave it out.

D: TRBD1
size: NA
J: TRBJ1-5
V: TRBV5-6
DNA: TGTGCCAGCAGCTTCGGACAGGGACCTCAGCCCCAGCATTTT
CDR3: CASSFGQGPQPQHF

D: NA
size: once
J: TRBJ1-3
V: TRBV5-4
DNA: TGTGCCAGCAGCTTGGATCCCTCCTCTGGAAACACCATATATTTT
CDR3: CASSLDPSSGNTIYF

D: NA
size: NA
J: TRBJ1-2
V: TRBV19
DNA: TGTGCCAGTAGTCCCCCGGTCGGGTCGAGCTACACCTTC
CDR3: CASSPPVGSSYTF

D: NA
size: few
J: TRBJ1-1
V: TRBV5-4
DNA: TGTGCCAGCAGCTTGGGAGGGAAGACTGAAGCTTTCTTT
CDR3: CASSLGGKTEAFF

D: TRBD2
size: NA
J: TRBJ2-1
V: TRBV24-1
DNA: TGTGCCACCAGTGACCCCGGACTAGCGGGGGGGCCAAAGCAGTTCTTC
CDR3: CATSDPGLAGGPKQFF

D: TRBD2
size: once
J: TRBJ2-3
V: TRBV7-3
DNA: TGTGCCAGCAGCTCCTCGAAGCGGGGGGGCCGTGCATCAGATACGCAGTATTTT
CDR3: CASSSSKRGGRASDTQYF

D: TRBD2
size: NA
J: TRBJ2-5
V: TRBV6-2/TRBV6-3
DNA: TGTGCCAGCAGCCCCTCGGGGGGGGGAGGGACCCAGTACTTC
CDR3: CASSPSGGGGTQYF

D: NA
size: once
J: TRBJ2-1
V: TRBV5-8
DNA: TGTGCCAGCAGCCTCAGGGTTCGGGAGCAGTTCTTC
CDR3: CASSLRVREQFF

D: TRBD1
size: NA
J: TRBJ2-3
V: TRBV7-7
DNA: TGTGCCAGCAGGACTCTCAAAGGGGGCCCAGATACGCAGTATTTT
CDR3: CASRTLKGGPDTQYF

D: TRBD2
size: NA
J: TRBJ2-3
V: TRBV9
DNA: TGTGCCAGCAGCGTAGCGGGGGGGGGTGATACGCAGTATTTT
CDR3: CASSVAGGGDTQYF

D: NA
size: NA
J: TRBJ2-5
V: TRBV9
DNA: TGTGCCAGCAGCGTCAACCCAGTGCTCCAAGAGACCCAGTACTTC
CDR3: CASSVNPVLQETQYF

D: TRBD1
size: once
J: TRBJ2-1
V: TRBV13
DNA: TGTGCCAGCAGCTCGGACAGGCGATCCCAACCCCATGAGCAGTTCTTC
CDR3: CASSSDRRSQPHEQFF

D: NA
size: once
J: TRBJ2-2
V: TRBV7-7
DNA: TGTGCCAGCAGTCAATCGCGGGACCCAACTACCGGGGAGCTGTTTTTT
CDR3: CASSQSRDPTTGELFF

D: TRBD1
size: NA
J: TRBJ2-6
V: TRBV18
DNA: TGTGCCAGCTCACAAGGACAGGGTGGCGTCGCGTCTGGGGCCAACGTCCTGACTTTC
CDR3: CASSQGQGGVASGANVLTF

D: TRBD1
size: NA
J: TRBJ1-1
V: TRBV18
DNA: TGTGCCAGCTCACCCTACCGACTTAACAGGGGTGAAGCTTTCTTT
CDR3: CASSPYRLNRGEAFF

D: TRBD2
size: once
J: TRBJ2-3
V: TRBV19
DNA: TGTGCCAGTTCCCGACTAGCGGGGGAGCGCACAGATACGCAGTATTTT
CDR3: CASSRLAGERTDTQYF

D: TRBD1
size: NA
J: TRBJ2-7
V: TRBV18
DNA: TGTGCCAGCTCACCCGGACAGGGTCAGTACGAGCAGTACTTC
CDR3: CASSPGQGQYEQYF

D: NA
size: NA
J: TRBJ2-1
V: TRBV27
DNA: TGTGCCAGCCGGGTCTCCTCCTACAATGAGCAGTTCTTC
CDR3: CASRVSSYNEQFF

D: NA
size: NA
J: TRBJ2-2
V: TRBV7-2
DNA: TGTGCCAGCAGCACAGGGACAGCGGGTCGCACCGGGGAGCTGTTTTTT
CDR3: CASSTGTAGRTGELFF

D: NA
size: NA
J: TRBJ1-6
V: TRBV19
DNA: TGTGCCAGTAGTATAGTCGGGGGAGATAATTCACCCCTCCACTTT
CDR3: CASSIVGGDNSPLHF

D: TRBD2
size: once
J: TRBJ2-3
V: TRBV13
DNA: TGTGCCAGCAGCGCGCTGGGGGGGAGGTCACCTGATACGCAGTATTTT
CDR3: CASSALGGRSPDTQYF

D: TRBD1
size: NA
J: TRBJ1-1
V: TRBV11-3
DNA: TGTGCCAGCAGCAGCCGAACAGGGGACAACACTGAAGCTTTCTTT
CDR3: CASSSRTGDNTEAFF

D: NA
size: few
J: TRBJ1-2
V: TRBV7-2
DNA: TGTGCCAGCAGCTTCACCGGGGACAACCTCTATGGCTACACCTTC
CDR3: CASSFTGDNLYGYTF

D: NA
size: few
J: TRBJ1-2
V: TRBV6-1
DNA: TGTGCCAGCAGTGAATCTGGGGGCAACTATGGCTACACCTTC
CDR3: CASSESGGNYGYTF

D: TRBD2
size: NA
J: TRBJ2-3
V: TRBV19
DNA: TGTGCCAGTAGGGATAGCGGGGTCGGGACAGATACGCAGTATTTT
CDR3: CASRDSGVGTDTQYF

D: TRBD2
size: once
J: TRBJ2-7
V: TRBV5-5
DNA: TGTGCCAGCAGCACGGGACTAGCGGGGTTAGTCTCCTACGAGCAGTACTTC
CDR3: CASSTGLAGLVSYEQYF

D: NA
size: NA
J: TRBJ2-3
V: TRBV30
DNA: TGTGCCTGGAGTGGAAAACAGGGTCTTCGAGCAGATACGCAGTATTTT
CDR3: CAWSGKQGLRADTQYF

D: NA
size: NA
J: TRBJ2-5
V: TRBV6-5
DNA: TGTGCCAGCAGTTACCAGGGAGAGACCCAGTACTTC
CDR3: CASSYQGETQYF

D: NA
size: NA
J: TRBJ2-2
V: TRBV5-6
DNA: TGTGCCAGCAGCAGAGGTGAATACACCGGGGAGCTGTTTTTT
CDR3: CASSRGEYTGELFF

D: TRBD2
size: NA
J: TRBJ2-5
V: TRBV3-1/TRBV3-2
DNA: TGTGCCAGCGCCAAGCGGGAACTTCAAGAGACCCAGTACTTC
CDR3: CASAKRELQETQYF

D: TRBD2
size: NA
J: TRBJ2-1
V: TRBV5-1
DNA: TGCGCCAGCAGCTTTAGCGGGGGAGTCTACAATGAGCAGTTCTTC
CDR3: CASSFSGGVYNEQFF

D: NA
size: NA
J: TRBJ1-1
V: TRBV7-3
DNA: TGTGCCAGCAAGGTGACAGGCAACACTGAAGCTTTCTTT
CDR3: CASKVTGNTEAFF

D: TRBD1
size: NA
J: TRBJ2-1
V: TRBV5-4
DNA: TGTGCCAGCAGCTGGACAGGGAATGAGCAGTTCTTC
CDR3: CASSWTGNEQFF

D: TRBD1
size: few
J: TRBJ2-7
V: TRBV5-1
DNA: TGCGCCAGCAGCGCGAAGGGACAGGATAACGAGCAGTACTTC
CDR3: CASSAKGQDNEQYF

D: NA
size: NA
J: TRBJ1-2
V: TRBV12-5
DNA: TGTGCTAGTGGTTTGGCGACAGGTCCCGTGGGCTACACCTTC
CDR3: CASGLATGPVGYTF

D: NA
size: NA
J: TRBJ1-1
V: TRBV3-1/TRBV3-2
DNA: TGTGCCAGCAGCCAAAGGGGAGGGGCATGGAACACTGAAGCTTTCTTT
CDR3: CASSQRGGAWNTEAFF

D: TRBD1
size: NA
J: TRBJ1-6
V: TRBV9
DNA: TGTGCCAGCAGCGTGGGAGACAGGGAACAATCACCCCTCCACTTT
CDR3: CASSVGDREQSPLHF